The entry below describes one T cell receptor beta chain. Its antigen is unknown. Per-base quality was not reported, and no clone a single base away is much larger than it. The data derive from a study of cytomegalovirus exposure and HLA in healthy donors (dated by TCRdb to 2017 to 2019). Concerning the study at large: An earlier analysis of a few hundred of the donors reported approximately 300 Gb of sequence data and 117 million unique TCR beta sequences obtained from 150 million to 200 million T cells. The later analysis used no new phenotypic data to find candidate immune exposures, relying instead on TCR beta sequences and their occurrence across donors. The study aimed to test whether signatures of past pathogen exposure could be identified by cataloging public T cell receptors. Because of strong linkage in the cohort, 4 to 6 DR-DQ haplotypes were treated as single units for association and clustering. Besides the first cohort of approximately 710 subjects, a separate validation cohort made up of roughly 130 different subjects was used. To predict cytomegalovirus infection status, the study brought together high-throughput TCR immunosequencing, statistical association of individual TCRs with disease status, and machine learning. Donor age, sex, ethnicity and CMV serostatus were compiled alongside the repertoire data. The number of donors typed differed by locus, with about 629-640 for A, B, C, DRB1 and DQB1, 522 for DQA1, approximately 580 for DPA1, and approximately 470 for DPB1. All discovery cohort repertoires had been generated on a single sequencing platform. An early release that covered fewer than 800 HLA-typed donors contained around 300 gigabases of sequencing data and approximately 85 million unique TCR sequences. Both class I and class II loci were covered by HLA typing, at four-digit resolution. In a later analysis, previously published TCR beta repertoires from hundreds of donors were re-analyzed and high-resolution HLA genotyping was added so that TCR occurrence patterns could be studied. An earlier analysis of approximately 580 of the donors used high-throughput TCR beta sequencing to judge whether each TCR beta V gene segment behaved as functional or pseudogenic. Of the approximately 400 genotyped donors, roughly 80% fell in the genetic ancestry cluster associated with self-reported Caucasian donors. Across approximately 400 genotyped donors of the cohort, an average of 235,054 unique TCR beta nucleotide sequences per donor were sequenced, and around 19% of those sequences were non-productive. In a later genetic analysis, genome-wide SNP genotypes for about 55% of the roughly 670 donors were used, and that subset was treated as a discovery cohort. The study profiled the T cell repertoires of about 640 subjects by immunosequencing and related them to cytomegalovirus serostatus. Study-level results and caveats: Three of the identified cytomegalovirus-associated TCR beta chains were confirmed in vitro to be specific for cytomegalovirus antigens. In a later genetic analysis, fewer N-insertions in productive TCRs were reported among donors in an Asian-associated ancestry cluster than the approximately 710-donor mean. In a later analysis, the rate of TCR association differed among HLA loci, with DRB1 alleles having the most associated TCRs and HLA-C alleles having the fewest. Strong co-occurrence of HLA alleles, especially DR and DQ, made assigning TCR associations to individual alleles difficult. Correlated functional status among segregating V segments might be attributable to linkage disequilibrium, but an unknown experimental factor could not be ruled out. A later analysis found that most CMV-associated TCR beta chains appeared HLA-restricted, with HLA associations seemingly driven largely by CMV exposure. In a later analysis, several top co-occurrence clusters were reported to appear linked to parvovirus B19, influenza, CMV and Epstein-Barr virus. In an earlier analysis of 500 to 650 of the donors, most TCR beta V segments appeared in productive rearrangements about 87% or about 30% of the time, broadly matching IMGT annotations. Specific HLA alleles were associated with 15,000 to 20,000 TCR beta sequences at a false discovery rate of 0.05 in a later analysis. Across donors, most TCR sequences were observed very rarely, whereas some public TCRs were present in many individuals. V-gene and J-gene trimming of TCR beta chains was associated with a missense DCLRE1C variant in a later genetic analysis, and the association was replicated in an independent cohort. Compared with equally common non-associated chains, HLA-associated TCR beta chains in a later analysis were more clonally expanded and had lower generation probabilities. A further reported finding was that TCR beta sequences accurately predicted the HLA-A and HLA-B alleles for most subjects in the first cohort. According to the authors, the approach could potentially be generalized to other disease states and immunological phenotypes. Because HLA typing was missing for some donors at each locus, association tests included only the typed subset. Over 15 rarely observed V segments, including chromosome 9 orphons, were excluded from the earlier analysis of just under 600 of the donors because counts were too low. Roughly uniform sequencing depth across donors was assumed in presence/absence analyses, although this assumption may not hold. The classifier was reported to diagnose cytomegalovirus status with high specificity and sensitivity in both the original cohort and the validation cohort. The study gave a list of about 150 TCR beta chains associated with cytomegalovirus. The sequencing pipeline was judged likely to have produced a cluster of highly shared sequence variants as a technical artifact. For the cohort, immune exposure information was limited to CMV serostatus. The cohort was sequenced for TCR beta chains only, and without alpha or paired-chain data the features that could be detected were limited. The 87-base-pair reads could not distinguish some IMGT-functional V segments, including TRBV6-2 and TRBV6-3, so those segments were excluded.

The cohort comprised some 700 healthy bone marrow donors. At the time of sampling, every cohort member was nominally healthy, though immune exposures that went unrecorded were likely present. The donor was CMV seropositive and belonged to the group of 250 to 300 seropositive cohort members. A peripheral blood sample was provided by each donor, and peripheral blood mononuclear cells were used for TCR beta sequencing. Genomic DNA extraction from the blood cell samples was performed with the Qiagen DNeasy Blood Extraction Kit. Libraries came from the immunoSEQ multiplex PCR assay. For the multiplex PCR, a mixture combining 60 forward primers for TCR Vbeta segments and 13 reverse primers for TCR Jbeta segments was used. The CDR3 region of rearranged TCR beta genes was amplified from genomic DNA by a multiplex PCR assay. On the Illumina HiSeq System, the amplified TCR beta libraries were sequenced as 87-base-pair reads. The paper's processing steps were these. A later analysis tallied tens of millions of unique TCR beta chains across the approximately 670 repertoires, and about 12 million of those chains were shared by two or more donors. Raw reads were error-corrected and collapsed into unique sequences by a nearest-neighbor algorithm in which closely related sequences were merged to remove PCR and sequencing errors. To assign V, D and J gene segments, CDR3 sequences were aligned to IMGT reference sequences. For a sequence to be retained, a match of at least six nucleotides was required to both a V gene segment and a J gene segment. Rearrangements were called productive when the CDR3 lacked stop codons and stayed in frame with V and J; all others were non-productive. Following IMGT convention, CDR3 was defined as the stretch from the second conserved V-encoded cysteine to the conserved J-encoded phenylalanine. The earlier analysis of more than 450 of the donors excluded sequences that lacked an unambiguous match to a single V gene segment. An earlier analysis of 450 to 650 of the donors called V segments functional above 56.7% productive rearrangements and segregating when the between-donor standard deviation exceeded 5%. A statistical classification framework was built for diagnosing cytomegalovirus status from the catalog of TCR beta chain sequences. In a later analysis, TCR nucleotide sequences were compared against IMGT/GENE-DB human TR gene sequences so that V and J genes could be assigned. The TCRdist pipeline was used in a later analysis to assign CDR3 sequences and most-parsimonious VDJ recombination scenarios. In a later analysis, every TCR beta chain was defined by the combination of its CDR3 amino acid sequence and its V-gene family, and reads without a unique V-gene family were dropped. To address suspected cross-contamination and a sequencing artifact, a later analysis removed under 600 highly shared, low-generation-probability nucleotide sequences. A later analysis calculated a clonal expansion index for each public chain from normalized within-repertoire ranks of inferred template counts. In a later analysis, generation probabilities were computed with a VDJ recombination model fitted to out-of-frame rearrangements, and the resulting probabilities were checked against IGoR. A later analysis scored TCR-TCR, TCR-HLA and TCR-CMV co-occurrence with hypergeometric tests, applying a repertoire-size bias correction to TCR pairs. In a later analysis, false discovery rates were estimated by permuting HLA or CMV assignments 20 times. In a later analysis, co-occurring TCRs were grouped with DBSCAN, and TCRdist sequence similarity was added when clustering was performed within HLA-allele-positive subsets. Repertoires with fewer than 30,000 or more than 120,000 public chains were left out of co-occurrence clustering, as were a handful of repertoires with anomalous nucleotide sharing. TCRdb provides this immuneACCESS table in a form limited to in-frame rearrangements. Some clones are lacking; in checked studies, under half of them reflect an unresolved V gene, and why the rest are absent is not known. From that table come the V and J calls and clone size; the DNA was used to work out D and trimming. The sample includes under 250,000 clones, with about 80% observed a single time. The ten most abundant clones make up about 6.1% of the sample.

The germline V gene encodes CDR1 SGHAT and CDR2 FQNNGV. From its cysteine to its phenylalanine, the CDR3 spans 16 amino acids. Only CDR3 DNA remains: 48 bases, in frame from the first base. V and J are trimmed by 6 bases and 4 bases, and the gene matches miss 8 bases of the junction. The sample comprised PBMCs. Rearrangement joined TRBV11-2 to TRBJ2-1; the junction holds 11 bases that match TRBD2. This clonotype was obtained from a man aged 35-49 years in good health and CMV-seropositive. The sequenced DNA: TGTGCCAGCAGTCCCTGGACTAGCGGGCCTTACAATGAGCAGTTCTTC. Its protein is CASSPWTSGPYNEQFF.